The source of this T cell receptor (beta chain) is a study of OX40 agonist ivuxolimab in advanced cancers. About the research overall: With ivuxolimab, an agonistic anti-OX40 (CD134) antibody, patients were treated. At 65% to 90% male, the cohort had a mean age of approximately 60 years, ranging from roughly 20 to 90.

About this clone itself: Its antigen is unknown.

TCRdb keeps only in-frame clones here, not all; method: immunoSEQ multiplex PCR. The table includes 130,000 or so clones, about nine tenths detected once. CDR3 length equals 16 residues. V was pared by 1 base and J by 1 base, with 11 bases between. Germline CDR1 is SNHLY and CDR2 is FYNNEI. Whole-study findings and limits: Both CD4+ and CD8+ T cell populations in blood had undergone clonal expansion by week 6 at 0.1 to 3.0 mg/kg.

The receptor was derived from an adult with an advanced solid tumor such as melanoma, head and neck, liver or kidney cancer. The sequencing used CD4+ or CD8+ T cells sorted from blood, collected in a trial of the OX40 agonist ivuxolimab. The chain employs TRBV2 and TRBJ2-1; D gene ambiguous. In DNA form, the CDR3 reads TGTGCCAGCAGTGAAGGGTGGCTACCTTCCTACAATGAGCAGTTCTTC. It specifies CASSEGWLPSYNEQFF.